The 4 T cell receptor beta chains in this list originate from one sample, sequenced in a study of radiation and T cells in renal cell carcinoma. Assay used: immunoSEQ multiplex PCR; TCRdb lists only in-frame clones, some missing. The table has roughly 61,000 clones, approximately 80% seen once. Time point reported: blood 4 weeks post-SBRT, at nephrectomy. Stated treatment: 15 Gy SBRT to primary tumor, nephrectomy 4 weeks later. Sequenced material: blood, taken from a patient whose treatment included radiotherapy and nephrectomy. These receptors all come from a man aged 55-75 years with renal cell carcinoma.

The CDR3 coding sequence is TGTGCCAGCAGTGTAGGACAGGGGGGCACAGATACGCAGTATTTT. It codes for CASSVGQGGTDTQYF. This rearrangement joins TRBV6-1 to TRBJ2-3; the match to TRBD1 covers 10 bases. Per the germline V gene, CDR1 is MNHNS and CDR2 is SASEGT. This CDR3 region has 15 residues. V shed 4 bases, J shed 1 base, and the junction held 2 bases outside the gene matches.

The V gene is TRBV9, the J gene TRBJ2-1, with 11 bases matching TRBD2. The ends lost 3 bases at V and 5 bases at J; junction bases unmatched: 4. Germline CDR1 and CDR2: SGDLS and YYNGEE. This CDR3 contains 15 residues. The CDR3 DNA reads TGTGCCAGCAGCGCTAGACTAGCGGGACACAATGAGCAGTTCTTC. Translation gives CASSARLAGHNEQFF.

CDR3 sequence: CASSVGRGYSGANVLTF. The CDR3 DNA follows: TGTGCCAGCAGCGTGGGCAGGGGCTACTCTGGGGCCAACGTCCTGACTTTC. This chain connects TRBV9 to TRBJ2-6; D is perhaps TRBD1 (6 bases). V lost 2 bases and J lost 0, with 12 bases in between. Germline loops: CDR1 SGDLS, CDR2 YYNGEE. There are 17 residues in the CDR3.

The chain employs TRBV5-4 and TRBJ1-3, with TRBD1 matching 7 bases. V lost 4 bases and J lost 3; bases outside the gene matches: 10. The CDR3 loop spans 16 amino acids. CDR1 SGHNT and CDR2 YYREEE come from the germline V gene (reference sequence). In nucleotides, the CDR3 is TGTGCCAGCAGCCTTGGACAGGATTCTGGTGGAAACACCATATATTTT. It specifies CASSLGQDSGGNTIYF.